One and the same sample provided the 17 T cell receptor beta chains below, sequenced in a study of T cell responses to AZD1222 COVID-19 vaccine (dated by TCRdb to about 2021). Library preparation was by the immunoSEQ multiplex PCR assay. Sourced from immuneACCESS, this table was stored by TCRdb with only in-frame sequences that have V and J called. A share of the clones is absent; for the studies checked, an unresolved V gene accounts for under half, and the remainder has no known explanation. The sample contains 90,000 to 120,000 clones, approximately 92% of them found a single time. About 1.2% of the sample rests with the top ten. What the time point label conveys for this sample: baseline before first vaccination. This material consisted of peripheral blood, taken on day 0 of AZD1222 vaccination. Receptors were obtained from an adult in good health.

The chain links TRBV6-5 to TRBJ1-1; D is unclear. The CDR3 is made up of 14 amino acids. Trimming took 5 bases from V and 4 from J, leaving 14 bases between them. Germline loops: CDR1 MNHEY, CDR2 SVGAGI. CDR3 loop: CASSKTLRGTEAFF. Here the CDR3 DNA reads TGTGCCAGCAGTAAGACCCTCCGGGGCACTGAAGCTTTCTTT.

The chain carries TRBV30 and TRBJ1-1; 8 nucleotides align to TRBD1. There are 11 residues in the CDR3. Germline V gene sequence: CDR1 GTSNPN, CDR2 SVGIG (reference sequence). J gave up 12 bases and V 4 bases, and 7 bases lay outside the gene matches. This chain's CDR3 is CAWIGQGLSFF. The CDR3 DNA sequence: TGTGCCTGGATCGGACAGGGTTTGTCTTTCTTT.

The CDR3 region is CASSLAEGGEKLFF. The CDR3 bases are TGTGCCAGCAGCTTAGCGGAAGGCGGTGAAAAACTGTTTTTT. This rearrangement joins TRBV7-9 to TRBJ1-4; D not certain. Trimming pared 0 bases from V and 7 bases from J, leaving 9 bases between. This CDR3 is 14 amino acids long. The V gene's germline CDR1 is SEHNR and CDR2 FQNEAQ (reference sequence).

The CDR3 region is CASSGTVSNQPQHF. CDR3 DNA sequence: TGTGCCAGTTCTGGGACAGTTAGCAATCAGCCCCAGCATTTT. The J gene is TRBJ1-5, the V gene TRBV19; the match to TRBD1 covers 7 bases. Germline lookup yields CDR1 LNHDA and CDR2 SQIVND (reference sequence). The CDR3 consists of 14 residues. Trimming cost V 8 bases and J 0 bases; bases outside gene matches: 4.

The CDR3 spells CASSSRLPYGYTF. DNA of the CDR3: TGTGCCAGTAGTAGCAGGCTACCCTATGGCTACACCTTC. The V call is TRBV19, the J call TRBJ1-2; no reliable D call. CDR3 length: 13 residues. The germline V gene encodes CDR1 LNHDA and CDR2 SQIVND (reference sequence). V dropped 4 bases and J dropped 4 bases, with 10 bases sitting between them. The entire variable domain, with the rest obtained from reference TRBV19 and TRBJ1-2, is as follows: DGGITQSPKYLFRKEGQNVTLSCEQNLNHDAMYWYRQDPGQGLRLIYYSQIVNDFQKGDIAEGYSVSREKKESFPLTVTSAQKNPTAFYLCASSSRLPYGYTFGSGTRLTVV.

Here the CDR3 reads CASSPGGQETQYF. CDR3 bases: TGCGCCAGCAGCCCCGGGGGGCAAGAGACCCAGTACTTC. The chain carries TRBV5-1 and TRBJ2-5; 7 nucleotides agree with TRBD2. CDR1 and CDR2 from the germline V gene are SGHRS and YFSETQ. The CDR3 runs 13 residues. The junction had 2 bases not matched to a gene; V was cut back by 4 bases and J by 2 bases.

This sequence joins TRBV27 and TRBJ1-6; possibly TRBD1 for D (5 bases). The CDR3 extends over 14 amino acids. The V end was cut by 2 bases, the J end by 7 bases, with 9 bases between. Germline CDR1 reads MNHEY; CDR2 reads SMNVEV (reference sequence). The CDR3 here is CASSLQGSNSPLHF. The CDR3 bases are TGTGCCAGCAGTTTACAGGGTTCCAATTCACCCCTCCACTTT.

The CDR3 region has the DNA TGCGCCAGCAGCCAAGATCGGAGATACGAGCAGTACTTC. This gives the protein CASSQDRRYEQYF. The genes are TRBV4-3 and TRBJ2-7; D gene ambiguous. Germline-derived CDR1 and CDR2 are LGHNA and YSLEER. V lost 0 bases and J lost 4, with 7 bases in between. The CDR3 loop spans 13 amino acids.

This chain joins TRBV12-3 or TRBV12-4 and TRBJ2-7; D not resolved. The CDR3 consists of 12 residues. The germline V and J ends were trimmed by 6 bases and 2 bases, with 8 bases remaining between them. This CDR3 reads CASSPNAYEQYF. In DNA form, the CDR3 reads TGTGCCAGCAGCCCGAATGCCTACGAGCAGTACTTC.

The CDR3 reads CASSLWVYNEQFF. As DNA, the CDR3 is TGTGCCAGCAGTTTATGGGTTTACAATGAGCAGTTCTTC. The rearrangement joins TRBV28 to TRBJ2-1; D remains unclear. The CDR3 covers 13 residues. Trimming removed 0 bases at V and 4 bases at J, with 4 bases between. The germline CDR1 and CDR2 sequences are MDHEN and SYDVKM. The full variable domain, completed using reference TRBV28 and TRBJ2-1, is DVKVTQSSRYLVKRTGEKVFLECVQDMDHENMFWYRQDPGLGLRLIYFSYDVKMKEKGDIPEGYSVSREKKERFSLILESASTNQTSMYLCASSLWVYNEQFFGPGTRLTVL.

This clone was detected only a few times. This chain's CDR3 is CATKRGGQGYTF. In DNA form, the CDR3 reads TGTGCCACCAAGAGGGGGGGACAGGGCTACACCTTC. This chain uses TRBV2 with TRBJ1-2; the match to TRBD1 covers 7 bases. V dropped 10 bases and J dropped 8; count of bases not matched to a gene: 10. The CDR3 spans 12 residues. Germline V gene sequence: CDR1 SNHLY, CDR2 FYNNEI.

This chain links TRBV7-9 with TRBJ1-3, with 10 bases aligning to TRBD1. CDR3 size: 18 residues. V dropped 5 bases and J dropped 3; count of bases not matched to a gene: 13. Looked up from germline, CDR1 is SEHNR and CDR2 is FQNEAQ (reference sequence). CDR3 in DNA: TGTGCCAGCAGCACTTTCTCCGGGACAGGGGTATATGGAAACACCATATATTTT. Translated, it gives CASSTFSGTGVYGNTIYF.

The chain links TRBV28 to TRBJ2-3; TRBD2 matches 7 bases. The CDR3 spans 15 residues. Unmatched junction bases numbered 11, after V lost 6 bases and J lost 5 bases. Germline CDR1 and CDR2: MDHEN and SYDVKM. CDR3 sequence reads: CASRAGLVPLDTQYF. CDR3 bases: TGTGCCAGCAGAGCTGGACTAGTACCTCTAGATACGCAGTATTTT. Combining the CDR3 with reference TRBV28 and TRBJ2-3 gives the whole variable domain DVKVTQSSRYLVKRTGEKVFLECVQDMDHENMFWYRQDPGLGLRLIYFSYDVKMKEKGDIPEGYSVSREKKERFSLILESASTNQTSMYLCASRAGLVPLDTQYFGPGTRLTVL.

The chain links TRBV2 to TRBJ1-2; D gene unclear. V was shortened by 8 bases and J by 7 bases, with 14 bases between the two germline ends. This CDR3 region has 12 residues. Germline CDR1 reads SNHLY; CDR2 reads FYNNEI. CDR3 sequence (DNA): TGTGCCAGCGGGTACGTGGAGGGTGGCTACACCTTC. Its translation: CASGYVEGGYTF.

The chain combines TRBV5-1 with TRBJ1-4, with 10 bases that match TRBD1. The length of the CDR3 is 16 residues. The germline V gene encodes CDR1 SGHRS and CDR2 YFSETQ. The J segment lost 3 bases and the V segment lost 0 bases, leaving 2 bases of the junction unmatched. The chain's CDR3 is CASSLGQGAANEKLFF. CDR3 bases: TGCGCCAGCAGCTTGGGACAGGGGGCCGCTAATGAAAAACTGTTTTTT.

CDR3: CASSLGTGDNEQFF. The CDR3 coding sequence is TGTGCCAGCAGCCTAGGGACAGGGGACAATGAGCAGTTCTTC. V is TRBV11-2 and J is TRBJ2-1; 10 nucleotides agree with TRBD1. V gave up 5 bases and J gave up 5 bases; unmatched junction bases: 3. Germline V gene lookup returns CDR1 SGHAT and CDR2 FQNNGV. The CDR3 length is 14 residues.

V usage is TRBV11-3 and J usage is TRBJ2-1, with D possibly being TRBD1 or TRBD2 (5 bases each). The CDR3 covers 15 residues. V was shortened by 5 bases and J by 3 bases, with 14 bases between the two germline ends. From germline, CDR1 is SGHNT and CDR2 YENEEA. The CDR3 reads CASSDGTTIYNEQFF. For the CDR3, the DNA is TGTGCCAGCAGCGACGGGACCACTATCTACAATGAGCAGTTCTTC.